The clone carrying this T cell receptor (beta chain) has only a few counts. The sample belongs to a study of blood T cell repertoires in COVID-19. This CDR3 has 17 residues. Germline trimming cut 2 bases from V and 3 bases from J; bases unmatched to any gene: 13. Germline loops: CDR1 LGHDT, CDR2 YNNKEL (reference sequence). Generated by immunoSEQ multiplex PCR, the TCRdb table keeps only in-frame clones and is missing some. The sample shows a few hundred thousand clones, around 80% of them seen only once. Input material: peripheral blood. The sequence was collected from a man aged 50 or older with active or convalescent COVID-19. V gene TRBV3-1 (or the pseudogene TRBV3-2) combines with J gene TRBJ2-7, with 7 bases identical to TRBD2. The CDR3 protein is CASSQPQLAPKNYEQYF. The CDR3 coding sequence is TGTGCCAGCAGCCAACCACAACTAGCGCCTAAAAACTACGAGCAGTACTTC.